A single sample gave rise to the 16 T cell receptor beta chains below, sequenced in a study of chemoradiotherapy in HPV16-positive cancers. Assay: immunoSEQ multiplex PCR; the TCRdb copy retains only in-frame clones and omits some. Here the sample spans about 67,000 clones, roughly 90% being singletons. The input for sequencing was blood, taken from a patient who underwent chemoradiotherapy. These receptors all stem from a human donor with HPV-associated anogenital cancer.

The sample holds one count of this clone. The J gene is TRBJ1-1, the V gene TRBV7-8; weak D call: TRBD1 (6 bases). V lost 2 bases and J lost 3, with 28 bases in between. Per germline, CDR1 SGHVS and CDR2 FQNEAQ. This CDR3 comprises 20 residues. The CDR3 loop reads CASSLRVQGYETGRDTEAFF. The CDR3 coding sequence is TGTGCCAGCAGCTTAAGGGTCCAGGGGTACGAGACCGGTAGGGACACTGAAGCTTTCTTT.

CDR3 sequence reads: CASSSYRVAGELFF. The CDR3 DNA is TGTGCCAGCAGTTCGTACAGGGTTGCCGGGGAGCTGTTTTTT. The chain uses TRBV27 and TRBJ2-2; tentatively, D is TRBD1 (6 bases). The CDR3 covers 14 residues. In germline, CDR1 is MNHEY, CDR2 SMNVEV (reference sequence). The germline V and J ends were trimmed by 4 bases and 6 bases, with 12 bases remaining between them.

This rearrangement joins TRBV19 to TRBJ1-2; TRBD1 aligns across 9 bases. J lost 2 bases, V lost 9 bases, and 4 bases had no gene match. This CDR3 is built from 13 residues. Germline values: CDR1 LNHDA, CDR2 SQIVND (reference sequence). The CDR3 DNA is TGTGCCAGCCGGGACAGGGCCAACTATGGCTACACCTTC. This codes for CASRDRANYGYTF. Variable domain in full (rest from reference TRBV19 and TRBJ1-2): DGGITQSPKYLFRKEGQNVTLSCEQNLNHDAMYWYRQDPGQGLRLIYYSQIVNDFQKGDIAEGYSVSREKKESFPLTVTSAQKNPTAFYLCASRDRANYGYTFGSGTRLTVV.

The V gene is TRBV19, the J gene TRBJ1-2; 8 nucleotides match TRBD1. Germline V gene data show CDR1 as LNHDA and CDR2 as SQIVND (reference sequence). The CDR3 is 16 residues long. V lost 3 bases, J lost 1 base, and 7 bases stayed unmatched. CDR3 bases: TGTGCCAGTAGTATGCTCCAGGGGGCCTTTAACTATGGCTACACCTTC. Amino acids: CASSMLQGAFNYGYTF.

The V and J genes are TRBV6-1 and TRBJ1-2; D is uncertain. The CDR3 totals 15 residues. Germline V gives CDR1 MNHNS, CDR2 SASEGT. Trimming took off 7 bases at V and 5 bases at J, with 20 bases between the two ends. The CDR3 DNA reads TGTGCCAGCACTTGGGAAGTCCAGCAGATGTATGGCTACACCTTC. Protein sequence: CASTWEVQQMYGYTF.

This clone has just one count. The chain carries TRBV5-1 and TRBJ2-2; maybe TRBD2 (5 bases). Germline assignment: CDR1 SGHRS and CDR2 YFSETQ. Trimming took off 0 bases at V and 3 bases at J, with 15 bases between the two ends. The CDR3 totals 17 residues. As DNA, the CDR3 is TGCGCCAGCAGCTTGGCCAAGGAGGAAATCGACACCGGGGAGCTGTTTTTT. Translating gives CASSLAKEEIDTGELFF.

The J gene is TRBJ2-5, the V gene TRBV7-9, with TRBD2 matching 11 bases. The J segment lost 2 bases and the V segment lost 4 bases, leaving 3 bases of the junction unmatched. CDR3 size: 15 residues. Germline-derived CDR1 and CDR2 are SEHNR and FQNEAQ (reference sequence). DNA for the CDR3: TGTGCCAGCAGCTCCGGGACTAGCGGTCAAGAGACCCAGTACTTC. Protein: CASSSGTSGQETQYF.

The chain employs TRBV5-4 and TRBJ1-2; a possible D gene is TRBD1 (6 bases). The germline V gene has CDR1 SGHNT and CDR2 YYREEE (reference sequence). With 2 bases removed from V and 4 bases from J, the gap between germline ends came to 9 bases. This CDR3 spans 13 amino acids. CDR3 DNA sequence: TGTGCCAGCAGCTTCGACAGGTCCTATGGCTACACCTTC. Protein product: CASSFDRSYGYTF.

In its sample, this clone was seen a few times. A junction end diverges from the germline sequence, so it may reflect a read error. This chain connects TRBV7-7 to TRBJ1-4; D is undetermined. This CDR3 has 13 amino acids. From germline, CDR1 is SSHAT and CDR2 FNYEAQ (reference sequence). CDR3 nucleotide sequence: TGTGCTAGCAGCTTAGATGTGGGTGAAAAACTGTTTTTT. It codes for CASSLDVGEKLFF. The entire variable domain, with the rest obtained from reference TRBV7-7 and TRBJ1-4, is as follows: GAGVSQSPRYKVTKRGQDVTLRCDPISSHATLYWYQQALGQGPEFLTYFNYEAQPDKSGLPSDRFSAERPEGSISTLTIQRTEQRDSAMYRCASSLDVGEKLFFGSGTQLSVL.

The chain is built from TRBV14 and TRBJ1-1, with D maybe TRBD1 (5 bases). The CDR3 spans 13 residues. Trimming cost V 4 bases and J 1 base, with 7 bases left between them. From germline, CDR1 is SGHDN and CDR2 FVKESK. The CDR3 reads CASSRQGNTEAFF. The CDR3 DNA is TGTGCCAGCAGCCGGCAGGGGAACACTGAAGCTTTCTTT.

The chain has TRBV15 and TRBJ2-4, with 9 bases aligning to TRBD1. The CDR3 runs to 17 residues. V shed 1 base and J 8 bases; nucleotides not matched to a gene: 12. Germline V CDR1 and CDR2: LNHNV, YYDKDF (reference sequence). The CDR3 DNA follows: TGTGCCACCAGCAGAGGACCCATGGGACAGGGCCTTGACATTCAGTACTTC. Amino acid sequence: CATSRGPMGQGLDIQYF.

The rearrangement links TRBV9 to TRBJ1-1, with D perhaps TRBD1 (6 bases). Trimming stripped 4 bases from V and 3 bases from J, with 13 bases between. The germline gives CDR1 SGDLS, CDR2 YYNGEE. This CDR3 region has 14 residues. DNA for the CDR3: TGTGCCAGCAGCCAGGGGACCTTAGACACTGAAGCTTTCTTT. Protein sequence: CASSQGTLDTEAFF.

The chain has TRBV27 and TRBJ2-3; a possible D gene is TRBD2 (5 bases). In germline, CDR1 is MNHEY, CDR2 SMNVEV (reference sequence). The germline V and J ends were trimmed by 9 bases and 5 bases, with 9 bases remaining between them. The CDR3 has 11 residues. The chain's CDR3 is CARLAGDTQYF. CDR3 nucleotides: TGTGCCAGGCTGGCGGGAGATACGCAGTATTTT.

The V call is TRBV5-6, the J call TRBJ1-1; D not certain. This CDR3 is built from 12 residues. The V end lost 0 bases, the J end lost 5 bases, and 5 bases lay between the germline ends. CDR1 and CDR2 from the germline V gene are SGHDT and YYEEEE. The CDR3 DNA sequence: TGTGCCAGCAGCTTGGGGTGGACTGAAGCTTTCTTT. Its translation: CASSLGWTEAFF.

The chain uses TRBV5-1 and TRBJ2-1; D is possibly TRBD2 (6 bases). From germline, CDR1 is SGHRS and CDR2 YFSETQ. The CDR3 runs to 17 residues. The V end lost 1 base, the J end lost 4 bases, and 18 bases lay between the germline ends. The CDR3 DNA is TGCGCCAGCAGCTTGAACCCAGGAGGGATAGGATACAATGAGCAGTTCTTC. Its protein is CASSLNPGGIGYNEQFF.

The rearrangement joins TRBV6-1 to TRBJ2-7, with 8 bases identical to TRBD1. CDR3 length: 13 residues. After removal of 7 bases from V and 2 bases from J, the junction contained 4 bases not matched to a gene. Germline V gives CDR1 MNHNS, CDR2 SASEGT. CDR3 residues: CASTTGQAYEQYF. The CDR3 coding sequence is TGTGCCAGCACCACGGGACAGGCCTACGAGCAGTACTTC.